Listed here are 5 T cell receptor beta chains from one sample, sequenced in a study of blood T cells in healthy people across ages. A sample-barcoded 5' primer and a J-beta primer mix were used in a second PCR of roughly 7 to 12 cycles. TCRdb reanalysed the 5' RACE reads using MiXCR and keeps one entry per CDR3 protein. The repertoire includes approximately 900,000 distinct CDR3 sequences, about 48% of them detected once, and 10% to 15% sits in the top ten. Sequencing was carried out using blood. These receptors all stem from a young man in good health.

This clonotype was seen a few times. The rearrangement links TRBV7-3 to TRBJ2-7; a possible D gene is TRBD1 (6 bases). In germline, CDR1 is SGHTA, CDR2 FQGTGA. V lost 5 bases, J lost 3 bases, and 14 bases lay in between. CDR3 size: 14 residues. CDR3 coding DNA: TGTGCCAGCAGCATTACAGGGTCGAACTACGAGCAGTACTTC. As protein: CASSITGSNYEQYF.

CDR3 in DNA: TGCGCCAGCATGCGGTCCCCAAGCGGGGGCGCAGATACGCAGTATTTT. It codes for CASMRSPSGGADTQYF. This chain uses TRBV4-1 with TRBJ2-3, with 8 bases identical to TRBD2. The V and J ends lost 7 bases and 4 bases, in that order; junction bases with no gene match: 13. The CDR3 extends over 16 amino acids. Germline CDR1 reads MGHRA; CDR2 reads YSYEKL.

The chain recombines TRBV7-9 with TRBJ2-7; D remains unclear. The CDR3 extends over 12 amino acids. Per the germline V gene, CDR1 is SEHNR and CDR2 is FQNEAQ (reference sequence). Trimming took 5 bases from V and 5 from J, leaving 10 bases between them. CDR3 loop: CASSSVGNEQYF. Written as DNA, the CDR3 is TGTGCCAGCAGCAGTGTGGGGAACGAGCAGTACTTC. The complete variable domain, with remaining parts taken from reference TRBV7-9 and TRBJ2-7, reads DTGVSQNPRHKITKRGQNVTFRCDPISEHNRLYWYRQTLGQGPEFLTYFQNEAQLEKSRLLSDRFSAERPKGSFSTLEIQRTEQGDSAMYLCASSSVGNEQYFGPGTRLTVT.

V is TRBV7-3 and J is TRBJ2-1; D gene ambiguous. Germline CDR1 is SGHTA and CDR2 is FQGTGA. The CDR3 loop spans 14 amino acids. Deletions cut 4 bases from V and 7 bases from J, with 14 bases between. For the CDR3, the DNA is TGTGCCAGCAGCTCCCGGGCCAAGTCTAATGAGCAGTTCTTC. It specifies CASSSRAKSNEQFF.

The rearrangement joins TRBV4-1 to TRBJ1-2; weak D call: TRBD1 (6 bases). Germline CDR1 and CDR2: MGHRA and YSYEKL. This CDR3 spans 14 amino acids. Between the trimmed V and J ends, which lost 2 bases and 3 bases, there was a span of 10 bases. CDR3 DNA: TGCGCCAGCAGCCAAACAGGGATAGACTATGGCTACACCTTC. Translating gives CASSQTGIDYGYTF.